Below are 17 T cell receptor beta chains sequenced from a single sample in a study of cytomegalovirus exposure and HLA in healthy donors. PCR primers comprised 60 Vbeta and 13 Jbeta primers. Sequencing used immunoSEQ multiplex PCR; TCRdb keeps in-frame clones, though not all of them. The sample yields approximately 200,000 clones, 60% to 85% seen once. Sequenced input: PBMCs. Every receptor here comes from a man aged 35 to 55 in good health and CMV-seronegative.

V and J are TRBV6-1 and TRBJ2-7; TRBD1 aligns across 8 bases. Germline trimming cut 4 bases from V and 7 bases from J; bases unmatched to any gene: 9. Per the germline V gene, CDR1 is MNHNS and CDR2 is SASEGT. This CDR3 region has 14 residues. The DNA of the CDR3 is TGTGCCAGCAGTGTAACGCAGGGGGCCGGGGAGCAGTACTTC. Residues: CASSVTQGAGEQYF.

This clone has a single count. The chain employs TRBV27 and TRBJ2-7; 9 nucleotides align to TRBD2. V lost 2 bases, J lost 1 base, and 6 bases stayed unmatched. There are 16 residues in the CDR3. Germline assignment: CDR1 MNHEY and CDR2 SMNVEV (reference sequence). The CDR3 DNA follows: TGTGCCAGCAGTTTACAGGGGACTAGCTGGTCCTACGAGCAGTACTTC. This gives the protein CASSLQGTSWSYEQYF.

Worth noting for this clone: Other DNA sequences in this specimen translate into the identical CDR3. The genes are TRBV29-1 and TRBJ2-5, with TRBD1 matching over 12 bases. Unmatched junction bases numbered 4, after V lost 6 bases and J lost 2 bases. This CDR3 spans 14 amino acids. CDR1 and CDR2 from the germline V gene are SQVTM and ANQGSEA. As DNA, the CDR3 is TGCAGCGTGAGGGACAGGGGGCGACAAGAGACCCAGTACTTC. This gives the protein CSVRDRGRQETQYF.

V usage is TRBV19 and J usage is TRBJ2-1; tentative D call: TRBD2 (6 bases). The V gene lost 11 bases and the J gene lost 7 bases, with 15 bases spanning the gap. The CDR3 loop spans 12 amino acids. Germline V gene data show CDR1 as LNHDA and CDR2 as SQIVND (reference sequence). Here the CDR3 DNA reads TGTGCCGTTAGCGGAGGGTTGAATGAGCAGTTCTTC. Translation: CAVSGGLNEQFF.

The chain is built from TRBV7-2 and TRBJ2-1; 9 bases line up with TRBD2. The germline CDR1 and CDR2 sequences are SGHTA and FQGNSA. The CDR3 has 15 residues. J gave up 7 bases and V 5 bases, and 9 bases lay outside the gene matches. The CDR3: CASSPAGGNWNEQFF. As DNA, the CDR3 is TGTGCCAGCAGCCCGGCGGGGGGGAATTGGAATGAGCAGTTCTTC.

The CDR3, as DNA: TGCGCCAGCAGCTTTAGTTCTTCCTATAATTCACCCCTCCACTTT. It encodes CASSFSSSYNSPLHF. J is TRBJ1-6 and V is TRBV5-1; D not certain. The germline V and J ends were trimmed by 2 bases and 1 base, with 7 bases remaining between them. Germline CDR1 reads SGHRS; CDR2 reads YFSETQ. CDR3 size: 15 residues. Full variable domain (rest looked up from reference TRBV5-1 and TRBJ1-6): KAGVTQTPRYLIKTRGQQVTLSCSPISGHRSVSWYQQTPGQGLQFLFEYFSETQRNKGNFPGRFSGRQFSNSRSEMNVSTLELGDSALYLCASSFSSSYNSPLHFGNGTRLTVT.

The chain has TRBV9 and TRBJ2-1; no definite D call. The V and J ends lost 3 bases and 4 bases respectively, with 17 bases between them. This CDR3 spans 16 amino acids. Per the germline V gene, CDR1 is SGDLS and CDR2 is YYNGEE. CDR3 protein: CASSAWSAREYNEQFF. The CDR3 region has the DNA TGTGCCAGCAGCGCTTGGTCCGCGCGAGAGTACAATGAGCAGTTCTTC.

The rearrangement links TRBV19 to TRBJ1-1; 11 positions agree with TRBD1. V was pared by 5 bases and J by 5 bases, with 7 bases of the junction left unmatched. Germline CDR1 LNHDA, CDR2 SQIVND (reference sequence). The CDR3 has 15 residues. The CDR3 bases are TGTGCCAGTAGTCATTTCGGACAGGGGGCGACTGAAGCTTTCTTT. It encodes CASSHFGQGATEAFF.

The rearrangement joins TRBV5-5 to TRBJ1-4, with D unresolved. Germline V gene lookup returns CDR1 SGHKS and CDR2 YYEKEE (reference sequence). V gave up 4 bases and J gave up 0 bases, with 13 bases separating them. This CDR3 comprises 16 residues. CDR3 loop: CASSPFPGATNEKLFF. DNA for the CDR3: TGTGCCAGCAGCCCATTCCCCGGGGCAACTAATGAAAAACTGTTTTTT.

This clone occurred a few times. The gene calls are TRBV9 and TRBJ2-6; 7 bases fit TRBD1. The CDR3 covers 16 residues. After removal of 3 bases from V and 0 bases from J, the junction contained 3 bases not matched to a gene. The V gene's germline CDR1 is SGDLS and CDR2 YYNGEE. The CDR3 nucleotides read TGTGCCAGCAGCGCCGGACAGGTCTCTGGGGCCAACGTCCTGACTTTC. Protein sequence: CASSAGQVSGANVLTF.

This chain joins TRBV19 and TRBJ1-4, with 7 bases lining up with TRBD1. Germline trimming cut 5 bases from V and 8 bases from J; bases unmatched to any gene: 8. Germline V gene data show CDR1 as LNHDA and CDR2 as SQIVND (reference sequence). The CDR3 sequence is 14 residues long. The CDR3 nucleotides are TGTGCCAGTAGTTCCGACAGGGTTTACGAAAAACTGTTTTTT. It translates to CASSSDRVYEKLFF.

This clone was observed a single time. CDR3 coding DNA: TGCGCCAGCAGCCAAGGGTTCAGTACCACTGGAAACACCATATATTTT. Its protein is CASSQGFSTTGNTIYF. The chain recombines TRBV4-3 with TRBJ1-3; no clear D. The CDR3 loop spans 16 amino acids. The V gene's germline CDR1 is LGHNA and CDR2 YSLEER. Trimming left V 1 base short and J 2 bases short, with 12 bases between.

In this sample, this clone turned up once. This CDR3 is CASAPGHRNTEAFF. CDR3 in DNA: TGTGCCAGCGCACCGGGACACCGGAACACTGAAGCTTTCTTT. The chain couples TRBV9 to TRBJ1-1; D possibly corresponds to TRBD1 (6 bases). The V and J ends lost 7 bases and 1 base respectively, with 14 bases between them. CDR3 length equals 14 residues. Germline V gene sequence: CDR1 SGDLS, CDR2 YYNGEE.

The V gene is TRBV4-2, the J gene TRBJ2-1; TRBD2 agrees at 12 bases. The junction had 5 bases not matched to a gene; V was cut back by 1 base and J by 7 bases. This CDR3 is 16 amino acids long. Looked up from germline, CDR1 is LGHNA and CDR2 is YNFKEQ. CDR3 bases: TGTGCCAGCAGCCAAGCCGGGACTAGCGGGTTTAATGAGCAGTTCTTC. This gives the protein CASSQAGTSGFNEQFF.

The CDR3 nucleotides are TGTGCCAGTAGTATAAGAGGGGCGAGCGGGGGCTATGGCTACACCTTC. Translating it yields CASSIRGASGGYGYTF. This sequence joins TRBV19 and TRBJ1-2; the D gene is possibly TRBD1 (5 bases). Germline V gene data show CDR1 as LNHDA and CDR2 as SQIVND (reference sequence). CDR3 size: 16 residues. The germline V and J ends were trimmed by 2 bases and 4 bases, with 17 bases remaining between them.

Comment on this clone: Relative to the germline gene, one junction end is altered; a read error may explain this. The chain employs TRBV7-9 and TRBJ2-1; D unclear. Germline CDR1 reads SEHNR; CDR2 reads FQNEAQ (reference sequence). This CDR3 contains 15 residues. CDR3 nucleotide sequence: TGTTCCAGCAGCTTCATCCGGGTGTCCTACAATGAGCAGTTCTTC. Translated, it gives CSSSFIRVSYNEQFF.

The chain carries TRBV5-1 and TRBJ2-7, with 8 positions matching TRBD1. CDR1 is SGHRS, CDR2 YFSETQ, per germline. This CDR3 comprises 14 residues. V lost 0 bases, J lost 6 bases, and 5 bases stayed unmatched. Here the CDR3 reads CASSLAQGALEQYF. In nucleotides, the CDR3 is TGCGCCAGCAGCTTGGCGCAGGGGGCACTCGAGCAGTACTTC.